This T cell receptor beta chain was captured in a study of early T cells in non-severe SARS-CoV-2 infection. Background on the study: Bulk RNA taken from unsorted whole blood was sequenced, leaving chains unpaired.

cDNA molecules, individually, were tagged with unique molecular identifiers. From the 5' RACE reads, TCRdb called clonotypes with MiXCR, one entry per CDR3 protein. The repertoire holds some 64,000 distinct CDR3 sequences, approximately 9.2% seen once, with around an eighth in the top ten. With respect to this clonotype: Antigen specificity is unknown.

Whole-study results and caveats: The matching step, a VDJdb search, favored anti-spike CD8 responses and missed private and CD4 specificities.

The CDR3 contains 13 residues. Germline V gene lookup returns CDR1 SEHNR and CDR2 FQNEAQ (reference sequence). V was pared by 10 bases and J by 0 bases, with 3 bases of the junction left unmatched. This chain uses TRBV7-9 with TRBJ2-1, with 7 bases lining up with TRBD2. The sequenced sample was whole blood, obtained at baseline. This clonotype originated in an adult who was a healthcare worker with PCR-confirmed SARS-CoV-2 infection or an uninfected control (not recorded which). The CDR3 protein is CATAGDSYNEQFF. CDR3 DNA: TGTGCCACCGCGGGAGACTCCTACAATGAGCAGTTCTTC.